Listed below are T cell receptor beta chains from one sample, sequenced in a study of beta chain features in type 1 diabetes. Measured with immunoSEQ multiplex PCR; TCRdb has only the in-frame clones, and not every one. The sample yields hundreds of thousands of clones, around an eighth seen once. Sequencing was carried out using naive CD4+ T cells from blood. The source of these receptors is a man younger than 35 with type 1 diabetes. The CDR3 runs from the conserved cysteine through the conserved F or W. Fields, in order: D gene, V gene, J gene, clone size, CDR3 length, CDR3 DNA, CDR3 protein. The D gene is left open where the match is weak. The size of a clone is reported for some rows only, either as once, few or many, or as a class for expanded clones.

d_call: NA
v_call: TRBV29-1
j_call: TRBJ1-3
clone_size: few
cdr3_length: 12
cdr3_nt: TGCAGCGTTCAGAGCTCTGGAAACACCATATATTTT
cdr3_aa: CSVQSSGNTIYF

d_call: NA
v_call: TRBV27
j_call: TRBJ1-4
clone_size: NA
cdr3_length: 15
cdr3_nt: TGTGCCAGCAGCCCCTCACAGGGAATGGGTGAAAAACTGTTTTTT
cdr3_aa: CASSPSQGMGEKLFF

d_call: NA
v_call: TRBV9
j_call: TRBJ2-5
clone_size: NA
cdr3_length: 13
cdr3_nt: TGTGCCAGCAGCGGCGGGACGCGGGAGACCCAGTACTTC
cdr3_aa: CASSGGTRETQYF

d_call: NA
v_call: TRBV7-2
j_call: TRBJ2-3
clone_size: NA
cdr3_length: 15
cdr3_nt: TGTGCCAGCAGCTCACTAGTAGGGGGCACAGATACGCAGTATTTT
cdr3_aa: CASSSLVGGTDTQYF

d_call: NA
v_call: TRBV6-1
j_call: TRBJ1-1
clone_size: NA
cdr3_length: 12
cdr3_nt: TGTGCCAGCAAAACTGGGAACACTGAAGCTTTCTTT
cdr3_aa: CASKTGNTEAFF

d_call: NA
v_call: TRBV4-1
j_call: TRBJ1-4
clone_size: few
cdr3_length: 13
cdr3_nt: TGCGCCAGCAGCCTCACGCTGGGCGAAAAACTGTTTTTT
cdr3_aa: CASSLTLGEKLFF

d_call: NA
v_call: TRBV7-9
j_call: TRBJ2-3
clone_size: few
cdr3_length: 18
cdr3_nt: TGTGCCAGCAGCTTCAACGATTGGGCTGGGGACGTCACAGATACGCAGTATTTT
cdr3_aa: CASSFNDWAGDVTDTQYF

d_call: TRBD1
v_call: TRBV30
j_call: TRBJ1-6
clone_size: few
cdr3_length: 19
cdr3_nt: TGTGCCTGGAGTGTACTTATGGGACAGGGAAGGTTTGGGAATTCACCCCTCCACTTT
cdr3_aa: CAWSVLMGQGRFGNSPLHF

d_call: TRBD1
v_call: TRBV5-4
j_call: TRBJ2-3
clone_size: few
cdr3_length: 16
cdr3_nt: TGTGCCAGCAGCTTTGGGACAGGGGCTAGCACAGATACGCAGTATTTT
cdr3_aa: CASSFGTGASTDTQYF

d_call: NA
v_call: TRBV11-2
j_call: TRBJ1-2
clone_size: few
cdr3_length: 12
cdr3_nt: TGTGCCAGCAGGGTGGGTGACTATGGCTACACCTTC
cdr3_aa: CASRVGDYGYTF

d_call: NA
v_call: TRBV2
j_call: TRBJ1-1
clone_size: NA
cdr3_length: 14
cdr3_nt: TGTGCCAGCAGCGGCAGGGTGACGAACACTGAAGCTTTCTTT
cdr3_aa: CASSGRVTNTEAFF

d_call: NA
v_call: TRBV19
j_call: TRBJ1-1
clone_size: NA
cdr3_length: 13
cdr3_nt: TGTGCCAGTAGTATTGAGGGAGAGACTGAAGCTTTCTTT
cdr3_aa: CASSIEGETEAFF

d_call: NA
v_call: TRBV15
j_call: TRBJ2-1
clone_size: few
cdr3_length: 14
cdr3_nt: TGTGCCACCAGCTCCCTCAGGCGGGGAAATGAGCAGTTCTTC
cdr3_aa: CATSSLRRGNEQFF

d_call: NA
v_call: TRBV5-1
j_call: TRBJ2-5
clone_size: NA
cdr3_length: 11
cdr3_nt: TGCGCCAGCAGAAGACAAGAGACCCAGTACTTC
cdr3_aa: CASRRQETQYF

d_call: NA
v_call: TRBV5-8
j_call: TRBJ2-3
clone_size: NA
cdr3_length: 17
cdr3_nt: TGTGCCAGCAGCCACCAACAGGGAGGAACTAGCACAGATACGCAGTATTTT
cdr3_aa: CASSHQQGGTSTDTQYF

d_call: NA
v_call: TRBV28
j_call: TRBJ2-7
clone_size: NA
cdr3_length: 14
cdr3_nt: TGTGCCAGCACCTCCGTGGCCGGGAACTACGAGCAGTACTTC
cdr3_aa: CASTSVAGNYEQYF

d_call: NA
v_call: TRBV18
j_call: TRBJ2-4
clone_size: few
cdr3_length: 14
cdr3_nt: TGTGCCAGCTCGGAAGACCTAGCCAAAAACATTCAGTACTTC
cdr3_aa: CASSEDLAKNIQYF

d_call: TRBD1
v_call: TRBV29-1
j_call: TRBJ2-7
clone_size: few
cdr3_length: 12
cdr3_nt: TGCAGCGTTGAGGGACAGGGTGACGAGCAGTACTTC
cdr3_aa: CSVEGQGDEQYF

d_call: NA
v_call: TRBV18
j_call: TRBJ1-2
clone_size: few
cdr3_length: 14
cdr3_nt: TGTGCCAGCTCCCCGGTAGGCGGAGGCTATGGCTACACCTTC
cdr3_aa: CASSPVGGGYGYTF

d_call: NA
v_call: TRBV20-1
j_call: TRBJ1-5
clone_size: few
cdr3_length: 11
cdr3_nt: TGCAGTGCTAGTCCGAGGGAAGCCCAGCATTTT
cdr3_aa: CSASPREAQHF

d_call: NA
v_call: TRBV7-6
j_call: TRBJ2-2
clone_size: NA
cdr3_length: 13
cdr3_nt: TGTGCCAGCAGCCTCCTTGGTATCGGGGAGCTGTTTTTT
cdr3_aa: CASSLLGIGELFF

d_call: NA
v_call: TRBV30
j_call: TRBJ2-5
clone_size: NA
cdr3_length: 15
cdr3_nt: TGTGCCTGGAGTAACAGGACACCTTCCTACCAGACCCAGTACTTC
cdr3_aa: CAWSNRTPSYQTQYF

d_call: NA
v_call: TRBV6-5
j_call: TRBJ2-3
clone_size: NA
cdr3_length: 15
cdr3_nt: TGTGCCATCAGGCGGGACCTAGAGGGCACAGATACGCAGTATTTT
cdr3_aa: CAIRRDLEGTDTQYF

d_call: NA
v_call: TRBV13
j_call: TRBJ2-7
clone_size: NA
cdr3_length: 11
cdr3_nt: TGTGCCAGCAGCTTCTACCACGAGCAGTACTTC
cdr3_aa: CASSFYHEQYF

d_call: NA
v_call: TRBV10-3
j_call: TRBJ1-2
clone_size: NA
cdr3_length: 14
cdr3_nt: TGTGCCATCAGTGATGTTACGGAGAACTATGGCTACACCTTC
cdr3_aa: CAISDVTENYGYTF

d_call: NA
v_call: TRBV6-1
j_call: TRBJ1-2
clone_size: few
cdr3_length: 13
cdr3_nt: TGTGCCAGCAGCCTCGACGGATCCTATGGCTACACCTTC
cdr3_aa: CASSLDGSYGYTF

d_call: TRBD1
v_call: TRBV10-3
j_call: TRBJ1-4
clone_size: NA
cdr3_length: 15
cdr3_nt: TGTGCCATCAGTGAAGGCGGGACAGGGGATGAAAAACTGTTTTTT
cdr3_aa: CAISEGGTGDEKLFF

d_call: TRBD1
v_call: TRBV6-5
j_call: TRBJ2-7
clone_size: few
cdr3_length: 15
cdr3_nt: TGTGCCAGCACCACGGGGGGACAGGGTTCCCGGGAGCAGTACTTC
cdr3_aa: CASTTGGQGSREQYF

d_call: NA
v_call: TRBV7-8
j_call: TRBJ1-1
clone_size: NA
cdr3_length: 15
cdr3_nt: TGTGCCAGCAGCTTGGGGTGGGGTGAGAGGACTGAAGCTTTCTTT
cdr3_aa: CASSLGWGERTEAFF

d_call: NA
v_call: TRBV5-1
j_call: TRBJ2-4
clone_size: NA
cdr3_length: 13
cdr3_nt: TGCGCCAGCAGCTTGAGGTCAGAAAACATTCAGTACTTC
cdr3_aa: CASSLRSENIQYF

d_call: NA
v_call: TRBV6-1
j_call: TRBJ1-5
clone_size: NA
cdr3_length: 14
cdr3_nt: TGTGCCAGCAGCTCCACAGATGGCAATCAGCCCCAGCATTTT
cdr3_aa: CASSSTDGNQPQHF

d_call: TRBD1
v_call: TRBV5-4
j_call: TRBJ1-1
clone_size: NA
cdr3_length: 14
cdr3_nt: TGTGCCAGCAGCTTCGGGACAGGTAACACTGAAGCTTTCTTT
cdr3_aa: CASSFGTGNTEAFF

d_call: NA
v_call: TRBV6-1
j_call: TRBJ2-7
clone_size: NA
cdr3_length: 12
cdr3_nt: TGTGCCAGCAGTGTTGACAGAGGCGAGCAGTACTTC
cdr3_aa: CASSVDRGEQYF

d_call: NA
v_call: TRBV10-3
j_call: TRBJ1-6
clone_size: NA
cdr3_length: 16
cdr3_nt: TGTGCCATCAGTGAATGGGGGGCCACAAATAATTCACCCCTCCACTTT
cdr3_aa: CAISEWGATNNSPLHF

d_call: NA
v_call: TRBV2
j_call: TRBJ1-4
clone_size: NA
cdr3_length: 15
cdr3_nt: TGTGCCAGCAGTGAAGTTGTAGGGCAGCGAGAAAAACTGTTTTTT
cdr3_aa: CASSEVVGQREKLFF

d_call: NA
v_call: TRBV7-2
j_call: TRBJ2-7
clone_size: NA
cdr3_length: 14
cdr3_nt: TGTGCCAGCAGTCAATACACCATGGGCCACGAGCAGTACTTC
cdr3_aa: CASSQYTMGHEQYF

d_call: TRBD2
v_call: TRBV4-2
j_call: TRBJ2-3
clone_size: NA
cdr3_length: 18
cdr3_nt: TGTGCCAGCAGCCAAGATCTGAGCACTAGCGGGGGCACAGATACGCAGTATTTT
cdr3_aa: CASSQDLSTSGGTDTQYF

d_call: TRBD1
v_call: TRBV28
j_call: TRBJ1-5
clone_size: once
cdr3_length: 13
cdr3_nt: TGTGCCAGCAGTTCCAGGGGGAATCAGCCCCAGCATTTT
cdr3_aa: CASSSRGNQPQHF

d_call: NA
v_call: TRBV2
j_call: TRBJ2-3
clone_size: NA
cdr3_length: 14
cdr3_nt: TGTGCCAGCAGTGGGGACAAAGGCACAGATACGCAGTATTTT
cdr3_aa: CASSGDKGTDTQYF

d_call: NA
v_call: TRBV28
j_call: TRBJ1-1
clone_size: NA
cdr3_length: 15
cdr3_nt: TGTGCCAGCCCCACCCGGCCGAGGGGACCTCCTGAAGCTTTCTTT
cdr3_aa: CASPTRPRGPPEAFF